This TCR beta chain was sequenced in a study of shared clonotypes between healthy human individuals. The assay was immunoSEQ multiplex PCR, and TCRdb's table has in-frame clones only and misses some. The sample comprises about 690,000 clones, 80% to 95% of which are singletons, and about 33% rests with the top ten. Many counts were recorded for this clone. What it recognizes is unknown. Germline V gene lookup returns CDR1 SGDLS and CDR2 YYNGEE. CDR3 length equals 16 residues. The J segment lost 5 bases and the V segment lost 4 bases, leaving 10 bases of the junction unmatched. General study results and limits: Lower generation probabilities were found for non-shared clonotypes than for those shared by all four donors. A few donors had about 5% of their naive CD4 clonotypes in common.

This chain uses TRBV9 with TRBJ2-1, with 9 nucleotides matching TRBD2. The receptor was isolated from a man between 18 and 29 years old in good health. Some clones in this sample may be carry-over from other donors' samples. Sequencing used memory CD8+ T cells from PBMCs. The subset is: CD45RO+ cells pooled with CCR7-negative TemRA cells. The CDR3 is CASSRRWRGGNNEQFF. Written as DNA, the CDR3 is TGTGCCAGCAGCCGTAGGTGGCGGGGGGGGAACAATGAGCAGTTCTTC.